Each of the 26 T cell receptor beta chains below was sequenced from the same sample in a study of blood T cell repertoires in COVID-19. Measured with immunoSEQ multiplex PCR; TCRdb has only the in-frame clones, and not every one. This table holds 95,000 to 150,000 clones, 85% found once. The specimen sequenced was peripheral blood. These receptors came from an elderly man with acute or convalescent COVID-19.

This chain links TRBV11-2 with TRBJ1-4, with D possibly matching TRBD1 (5 bases). CDR3 size: 15 residues. V dropped 3 bases and J dropped 3 bases, with 11 bases sitting between them. Germline CDR1 reads SGHAT; CDR2 reads FQNNGV. The CDR3 DNA reads TGTGCCAGCAGCTTTCATAGGGGTGCTAATGAAAAACTGTTTTTT. Translation gives CASSFHRGANEKLFF.

A few counts support this clone. V usage is TRBV7-9 and J usage is TRBJ1-5, with D unresolved. The CDR3 is made up of 12 amino acids. Germline V gene data show CDR1 as SEHNR and CDR2 as FQNEAQ (reference sequence). V lost 3 bases and J lost 6, with 6 bases in between. The CDR3 DNA follows: TGTGCCAGCAGCTTTCACTCTCAGCCCCAGCATTTT. This translates into CASSFHSQPQHF.

Of note for this clone: It is unclear where the CDR3 begins or ends on the DNA, so no DNA is shown, and the CDR3 is as TCRdb lists it. V gene TRBV2 combines with J gene TRBJ1-4; the DNA was not used to check the table's D call, TRBD1. Termini included, the CDR3 measures 14 amino acids. In germline, CDR1 is SNHLY, CDR2 FYNNEI. This CDR3 reads CASSVIDRVGDGIF.

The V gene is TRBV11-2, the J gene TRBJ2-7; TRBD1 aligns across 8 bases. This CDR3 is 15 amino acids long. V lost 1 base to trimming and J lost 3 bases; unmatched junction nucleotides: 5. From germline, CDR1 is SGHAT and CDR2 FQNNGV. The CDR3 region is CASSLAPGQGYEQYF. CDR3 coding DNA: TGTGCCAGCAGCTTAGCCCCCGGACAGGGCTACGAGCAGTACTTC.

This sequence joins TRBV27 and TRBJ2-2, with TRBD1 identical over 11 bases. Germline values: CDR1 MNHEY, CDR2 SMNVEV (reference sequence). The length of the CDR3 is 16 residues. Unmatched junction bases numbered 6, after V lost 5 bases and J lost 4 bases. CDR3 amino acids: CASSPGTGGSTGELFF. The CDR3 DNA is TGTGCCAGCAGTCCCGGGACAGGGGGATCCACCGGGGAGCTGTTTTTT.

CDR3 in DNA: TGTGCCAGCAGGAAGGGACAGACAGATGGCTACACCTTC. Translated, it gives CASRKGQTDGYTF. V is TRBV12-3 or TRBV12-4 and J is TRBJ1-2; TRBD1 matches 7 bases. There are 13 residues in the CDR3. With V trimmed by 6 bases and J by 6 bases, 7 bases remained unmatched.

CDR3 region: CASSFLQGNDYGYTF. The CDR3 nucleotides are TGTGCCAGCAGCTTCTTACAGGGGAACGACTATGGCTACACCTTC. V gene TRBV5-5 combines with J gene TRBJ1-2, with 7 nucleotides matching TRBD1. After removal of 2 bases from V and 3 bases from J, the junction contained 7 bases not matched to a gene. The CDR3 consists of 15 residues. Germline V gene data show CDR1 as SGHKS and CDR2 as YYEKEE (reference sequence).

The rearrangement joins TRBV12-3 or TRBV12-4 to TRBJ2-1, with unresolved D. This CDR3 is built from 11 residues. The V end lost 5 bases, the J end lost 4 bases, and 3 bases lay between the germline ends. The DNA of the CDR3 is TGTGCCAGCAGTCTATACAATGAGCAGTTCTTC. It encodes CASSLYNEQFF.

J is TRBJ2-1 and V is TRBV18; the D gene is possibly TRBD1 (5 bases). The ends were cut back, 3 bases at V and 5 bases at J, with 14 bases in the middle. Germline-derived CDR1 and CDR2 are KGHSH and LQKENI. The CDR3 sequence is 15 residues long. CDR3 sequence (DNA): TGTGCCAGCTCACCCGACAGCTCTAATAACAATGAGCAGTTCTTC. This translates into CASSPDSSNNNEQFF.

This clone was counted a single time. The chain has TRBV4-2 and TRBJ1-3; 9 bases are shared with TRBD1. V lost 3 bases to trimming and J lost 4 bases; unmatched junction nucleotides: 7. The CDR3 spans 16 residues. CDR1 and CDR2 (germline): LGHNA, YNFKEQ. The CDR3 DNA follows: TGTGCCAGCAGCCAGATGACAGGGGGTTACGGAAACACCATATATTTT. Amino acids: CASSQMTGGYGNTIYF.

The chain combines TRBV12-5 with TRBJ2-3; 8 positions agree with TRBD2. V was clipped by 5 bases and J by 4 bases; unmatched bases: 11. Germline CDR1 reads LGHNT; CDR2 reads FRNRAP. The CDR3 is 16 residues long. The CDR3 bases are TGTGCTAGTGGTCCTCTCACGGGGGGGAAATCAGATACGCAGTATTTT. It encodes CASGPLTGGKSDTQYF. The entire variable domain, with the rest obtained from reference TRBV12-5 and TRBJ2-3, is as follows: DARVTQTPRHKVTEMGQEVTMRCQPILGHNTVFWYRQTMMQGLELLAYFRNRAPLDDSGMPKDRFSAEMPDATLATLKIQPSEPRDSAVYFCASGPLTGGKSDTQYFGPGTRLTVL.

The J gene is TRBJ2-7, the V gene TRBV6-5; D is ambiguous. The V end was cut by 2 bases, the J end by 6 bases, with 14 bases between. The CDR3 has 14 residues. Per the germline V gene, CDR1 is MNHEY and CDR2 is SVGAGI. The CDR3 coding sequence is TGTGCCAGCAGTTACCCCCCCCCTCCACTCGAGCAGTACTTC. This translates into CASSYPPPPLEQYF.

Only a few counts were recorded for this clone. The chain carries TRBV5-1 and TRBJ1-1, with D maybe TRBD1 (6 bases). Trimming left V 4 bases short and J 0 bases short, with 13 bases between. Germline loops: CDR1 SGHRS, CDR2 YFSETQ. The CDR3 loop spans 15 amino acids. The CDR3 region has the DNA TGCGCCAGCAGCCCCGGACAGACATTGAACACTGAAGCTTTCTTT. This translates into CASSPGQTLNTEAFF.

The chain carries TRBV7-3 and TRBJ2-2; 10 nucleotides align to TRBD2. Unmatched junction bases numbered 1, after V lost 5 bases and J lost 1 base. The CDR3 is 15 amino acids. Germline V gene data show CDR1 as SGHTA and CDR2 as FQGTGA. CDR3 in DNA: TGTGCCAGCAGCCGGACTAGCGGGAACACCGGGGAGCTGTTTTTT. Translating it yields CASSRTSGNTGELFF.

The rearrangement uses TRBV4-1 and TRBJ1-2; the D gene is possibly TRBD1 (6 bases). The CDR3 runs 16 residues. The V gene's germline CDR1 is MGHRA and CDR2 YSYEKL. Trimming shortened V by 4 bases and J by 8 bases, and 23 bases separated the two germline ends. For the CDR3, the DNA is TGCGCCAGCAGCCCCACCGTCCAGGGGATTAGGGAAGGCTACACCTTC. Its translation: CASSPTVQGIREGYTF.

Only one count was recorded for this clone. The rearrangement links TRBV18 to TRBJ1-6; unclear D gene. Trimming left V 6 bases short and J 2 bases short, with 14 bases between. Germline V gives CDR1 KGHSH, CDR2 LQKENI. The CDR3 is 16 amino acids. The CDR3 is CASSFVPFTYNSPLHF. CDR3 in DNA: TGTGCCAGCTCCTTCGTTCCCTTTACCTATAATTCACCCCTCCACTTT. The whole variable domain, remainder taken from reference TRBV18 and TRBJ1-6, is NAGVMQNPRHLVRRRGQEARLRCSPMKGHSHVYWYRQLPEEGLKFMVYLQKENIIDESGMPKERFSAEFPKEGPSILRIQQVVRGDSAAYFCASSFVPFTYNSPLHFGNGTRLTVT.

The chain is built from TRBV30 and TRBJ1-5; 8 bases are a match to TRBD1. Germline CDR1 GTSNPN, CDR2 SVGIG (reference sequence). V lost 0 bases, J lost 1 base, and 2 bases stayed unmatched. The CDR3 runs to 15 residues. Here the CDR3 DNA reads TGTGCCTGGAGTGTACGGACAGGGAGCAATCAGCCCCAGCATTTT. This encodes CAWSVRTGSNQPQHF.

The rearrangement joins TRBV5-1 to TRBJ1-4; D is ambiguous. CDR1 and CDR2 from the germline V gene are SGHRS and YFSETQ. Trimming removed 0 bases at V and 3 bases at J, with 9 bases between. CDR3 length: 15 amino acids. The DNA of the CDR3 is TGCGCCAGCAGCTTGGGGTTGTCAGCTAATGAAAAACTGTTTTTT. As protein: CASSLGLSANEKLFF.

This chain connects TRBV11-2 to TRBJ1-2, with a possible D match to TRBD1 (5 bases). The CDR3 has 13 amino acids. Trimming removed 1 base at V and 5 bases at J, with 8 bases between. From germline, CDR1 is SGHAT and CDR2 FQNNGV. The DNA of the CDR3 is TGTGCCAGCAGCTTAGCAGGGAAGTATGGCTACACCTTC. Its translation is CASSLAGKYGYTF. The entire variable domain, with the rest obtained from reference TRBV11-2 and TRBJ1-2, is as follows: EAGVAQSPRYKIIEKRQSVAFWCNPISGHATLYWYQQILGQGPKLLIQFQNNGVVDDSQLPKDRFSAERLKGVDSTLKIQPAKLEDSAVYLCASSLAGKYGYTFGSGTRLTVV.

The chain carries TRBV4-1 and TRBJ1-5; possibly TRBD1 for D (5 bases). The length of the CDR3 is 15 residues. Looked up from germline, CDR1 is MGHRA and CDR2 is YSYEKL. Between the trimmed V and J ends, which lost 1 base and 3 bases, there was a span of 10 bases. In DNA, the CDR3 is TGCGCCAGCAGCCAAGCGGGACTCGACAATCAGCCCCAGCATTTT. This translates into CASSQAGLDNQPQHF.

V gene TRBV6-5 combines with J gene TRBJ1-3, with D tentatively TRBD1 (5 bases). This CDR3 is built from 16 residues. Germline CDR1 is MNHEY and CDR2 is SVGAGI. Trimming took 2 bases from V and 0 from J, leaving 11 bases between them. Written as DNA, the CDR3 is TGTGCCAGCAGTTACGGGGGGGTTCCCTCTGGAAACACCATATATTTT. Encoded protein: CASSYGGVPSGNTIYF.

The V gene is TRBV5-6, the J gene TRBJ1-2; TRBD1 might be the D (6 bases). This CDR3 is built from 15 residues. V was shortened by 2 bases and J by 3 bases, with 14 bases between the two germline ends. Germline V gene lookup returns CDR1 SGHDT and CDR2 YYEEEE. The CDR3 spells CASSLGGWTDYGYTF. The DNA of the CDR3 is TGTGCCAGCAGCTTAGGCGGGTGGACAGACTATGGCTACACCTTC. The variable domain in full, with the rest retrieved from reference TRBV5-6 and TRBJ1-2, is DAGVTQSPTHLIKTRGQQVTLRCSPKSGHDTVSWYQQALGQGPQFIFQYYEEEERQRGNFPDRFSGHQFPNYSSELNVNALLLGDSALYLCASSLGGWTDYGYTFGSGTRLTVV.

This chain links TRBV3-1 (or the pseudogene TRBV3-2) with TRBJ2-3, with D maybe TRBD2 (6 bases). CDR1 is LGHDT and CDR2 is YNNKEL in the germline V gene (reference sequence). V lost 4 bases to trimming and J lost 0 bases, with 11 bases between them. The CDR3 is 15 amino acids. The CDR3 sequence is CASSPGGVSTDTQYF. The CDR3 DNA reads TGTGCCAGCAGCCCTGGCGGGGTAAGCACAGATACGCAGTATTTT.

This chain connects TRBV18 to TRBJ1-1; TRBD1 matches at 7 bases. The V segment lost 0 bases and the J segment 5 bases; nucleotides outside the gene matches: 15. Germline V gene sequence: CDR1 KGHSH, CDR2 LQKENI. The CDR3 is 18 amino acids. The CDR3 DNA follows: TGTGCCAGCTCACCACCCTCCCCTACAGGGGTAGATAGGACTGAAGCTTTCTTT. Its translation: CASSPPSPTGVDRTEAFF.

The chain employs TRBV9 and TRBJ2-2; 8 bases match TRBD1. V trimming: 3 bases; J trimming: 5 bases; junction bases outside the gene matches: 6. The CDR3 totals 15 residues. Germline V lookup: CDR1 SGDLS, CDR2 YYNGEE. The CDR3 DNA reads TGTGCCAGCAGCGCCCGGACAGGGCCTACCGGGGAGCTGTTTTTT. It specifies CASSARTGPTGELFF.

This rearrangement joins TRBV6-5 to TRBJ2-2, with 9 bases fitting TRBD1. J gave up 3 bases and V 8 bases, and 4 bases lay outside the gene matches. The CDR3 runs to 14 residues. Germline V CDR1 and CDR2: MNHEY, SVGAGI. CDR3 in DNA: TGTGCCAGCTCCGGGACAGGGTACACCGGGGAGCTGTTTTTT. Its protein is CASSGTGYTGELFF.